Below, 17 T cell receptor beta chains from the same sample are listed, as sequenced in a study of blood T cell repertoires in COVID-19. Repertoires were generated with immunoSEQ multiplex PCR, while TCRdb's copy carries only in-frame clones and drops some. The table lists under 300,000 clones, around nine tenths of them singletons, with 1.6% in the top ten. Sequences were obtained from PBMCs or T cells enriched from blood (not recorded which). The receptors were gathered from a woman aged 45 to 65 who had recovered from COVID-19.

This chain joins TRBV3-1 (or the pseudogene TRBV3-2) and TRBJ2-3; 11 nucleotides agree with TRBD2. Germline lookup yields CDR1 LGHDT and CDR2 YNNKEL (reference sequence). V dropped 11 bases and J dropped 5; count of bases not matched to a gene: 9. The CDR3 sequence is 14 residues long. CDR3 sequence: CASVSGRAEDTQYF. The DNA for the CDR3 is TGTGCCTCTGTTAGCGGGAGGGCCGAAGATACGCAGTATTTT.

V usage is TRBV4-1 and J usage is TRBJ2-2, with D possibly being TRBD2 (6 bases). This CDR3 comprises 15 residues. V lost 2 bases and J lost 6, with 13 bases in between. Germline CDR1 MGHRA, CDR2 YSYEKL. The CDR3 region is CASSQRRERAGELFF. Here the CDR3 DNA reads TGCGCCAGCAGCCAAAGAAGGGAGCGGGCCGGGGAGCTGTTTTTT.

This rearrangement joins TRBV5-1 to TRBJ1-4, with 11 bases fitting TRBD1. Germline values: CDR1 SGHRS, CDR2 YFSETQ. The CDR3 length is 17 residues. After removal of 4 bases from V and 1 base from J, the junction contained 6 bases not matched to a gene. The CDR3 loop reads CASSPGQGAQTNEKLFF. DNA for the CDR3: TGCGCCAGCAGCCCCGGACAGGGGGCGCAAACTAATGAAAAACTGTTTTTT. Together with reference TRBV5-1 and TRBJ1-4, the CDR3 gives the full variable domain: KAGVTQTPRYLIKTRGQQVTLSCSPISGHRSVSWYQQTPGQGLQFLFEYFSETQRNKGNFPGRFSGRQFSNSRSEMNVSTLELGDSALYLCASSPGQGAQTNEKLFFGSGTQLSVL.

The chain joins TRBV7-3 to TRBJ2-4; a possible D gene is TRBD1 (5 bases). Looked up from germline, CDR1 is SGHTA and CDR2 is FQGTGA. The V end was cut by 9 bases, the J end by 0 bases, with 15 bases between. This CDR3 region has 15 residues. Here the CDR3 DNA reads TGTGCCAGGGACCAAGCAGGGCTAGCCAAAAACATTCAGTACTTC. This codes for CARDQAGLAKNIQYF.

V is TRBV9 and J is TRBJ1-4; D is perhaps TRBD1 (6 bases). Per germline, CDR1 SGDLS and CDR2 YYNGEE. The V and J ends lost 3 bases and 10 bases respectively, with 13 bases between them. The CDR3 is 13 amino acids. In DNA form, the CDR3 reads TGTGCCAGCAGCGGACAGGCCAACGGAAAACTGTTTTTT. Its translation is CASSGQANGKLFF.

This rearrangement joins TRBV30 to TRBJ1-3; 8 bases map to TRBD1. The V gene end was trimmed by 4 bases and the J gene end by 0 bases; junction bases not matched to a gene: 14. The CDR3 contains 18 residues. Germline CDR1 is GTSNPN and CDR2 is SVGIG (reference sequence). The CDR3 is CAWTQPRTGPSSGNTIYF. As DNA, the CDR3 is TGTGCCTGGACCCAACCGAGGACAGGGCCTAGCTCTGGAAACACCATATATTTT.

This chain connects TRBV5-1 to TRBJ1-2; TRBD1 matches at 8 bases. This CDR3 is built from 16 residues. The ends lost 2 bases at V and 1 base at J; junction bases unmatched: 7. CDR1 SGHRS and CDR2 YFSETQ come from the germline V gene. The CDR3 reads CASSFGDRGGNYGYTF. CDR3 in DNA: TGCGCCAGCAGCTTTGGCGACAGGGGCGGTAACTATGGCTACACCTTC.

Details on this clone: Compared with germline, one end of the junction differs, possibly owing to a read error. The V call is TRBV7-7, the J call TRBJ2-3; 11 bases align to TRBD2. Looked up from germline, CDR1 is SSHAT and CDR2 is FNYEAQ (reference sequence). The CDR3 consists of 17 residues. Here the CDR3 reads CASSSPLAGGETDTQYF. The CDR3, as DNA: TGTGCTAGCAGCTCTCCTCTAGCGGGAGGTGAGACAGATACGCAGTATTTT. The whole variable domain, filled in from reference TRBV7-7 and TRBJ2-3, reads GAGVSQSPRYKVTKRGQDVTLRCDPISSHATLYWYQQALGQGPEFLTYFNYEAQPDKSGLPSDRFSAERPEGSISTLTIQRTEQRDSAMYRCASSSPLAGGETDTQYFGPGTRLTVL.

This clone was observed once. The chain combines TRBV10-2 with TRBJ2-7; D might be TRBD1 (5 bases). The CDR3 totals 14 residues. Trimming removed 4 bases from V and 5 bases from J, with 15 bases in between. Germline-derived CDR1 and CDR2 are WSHSY and SAAADI. The CDR3 DNA reads as TGCGCCAGCAGTGTGGGGTCTGGGGCCCACGAGCAGTACTTC. It codes for CASSVGSGAHEQYF.

The chain uses TRBV4-2 and TRBJ1-1; no clear D. The CDR3 length is 15 residues. V was clipped by 1 base and J by 1 base, with 10 bases between them. Germline assignment: CDR1 LGHNA and CDR2 YNFKEQ. CDR3 DNA: TGTGCCAGCAGCCAAGTCAGACAAACGAACACTGAAGCTTTCTTT. Residues: CASSQVRQTNTEAFF.

J is TRBJ2-7 and V is TRBV11-1, with 9 bases lining up with TRBD1. The V and J ends lost 5 bases and 7 bases, in that order; junction bases with no gene match: 9. The germline V gene encodes CDR1 SGHAT and CDR2 FQDESV (reference sequence). This CDR3 has 14 residues. The CDR3 sequence is CASSIPGTGTEQYF. The DNA of the CDR3 is TGTGCCAGCAGCATTCCCGGGACAGGGACTGAGCAGTACTTC.

The chain recombines TRBV5-1 with TRBJ2-7; 7 positions match TRBD1. Per germline, CDR1 SGHRS and CDR2 YFSETQ. The CDR3 is 13 amino acids. Trimming at V came to 4 bases and at J to 2 bases, leaving 3 bases not matched to a gene. The CDR3 DNA reads TGCGCCAGCAGCCGTGGACAGGCCTACGAGCAGTACTTC. Translated: CASSRGQAYEQYF.

The CDR3 here is CASLDSTAGELFF. CDR3 nucleotides: TGTGCCTCCCTCGACAGCACGGCCGGGGAGCTGTTTTTT. The rearrangement joins TRBV19 to TRBJ2-2, with TRBD1 as a possible D gene (5 bases). CDR1 and CDR2 (germline): LNHDA, SQIVND (reference sequence). This CDR3 comprises 13 residues. The V gene lost 11 bases and the J gene lost 6 bases, with 16 bases spanning the gap.

CDR3 protein: CASSKPPARNRNQPQHF. Here the CDR3 DNA reads TGTGCCAGCAGCAAACCCCCAGCCAGGAACCGCAATCAGCCCCAGCATTTT. J is TRBJ1-5 and V is TRBV21-1; the table assigns TRBD1, which was not confirmed against the DNA. TRBV21-1 is an annotated pseudogene. The CDR3 covers 17 residues.

This clone has only one observation. V usage is TRBV5-5 and J usage is TRBJ1-2, with a tentative D call TRBD1 (5 bases). The CDR3 has 15 residues. Germline lookup yields CDR1 SGHKS and CDR2 YYEKEE (reference sequence). V was clipped by 2 bases and J by 5 bases, with 16 bases between them. The CDR3 is CASSFRLWGAYGYTF. The CDR3 coding sequence is TGTGCCAGCAGCTTTCGGCTGTGGGGCGCGTATGGCTACACCTTC.

Note on this clone: This sample also contains other DNA sequences that code for the same CDR3. The chain combines TRBV7-9 with TRBJ2-1, with 10 bases lining up with TRBD2. The CDR3 has 15 amino acids. J was trimmed by 4 bases and V by 1 base; bases with no gene match: 1. Germline V gene data show CDR1 as SEHNR and CDR2 as FQNEAQ (reference sequence). CDR3 amino acids: CASSLGTSGYNEQFF. CDR3 DNA sequence: TGTGCCAGCAGCTTAGGGACTAGCGGATACAATGAGCAGTTCTTC.

V is TRBV7-8 and J is TRBJ2-1; D uncertain. The germline CDR1 and CDR2 sequences are SGHVS and FQNEAQ. V lost 1 base, J lost 4 bases, and 5 bases lay in between. The CDR3 sequence is 13 residues long. CDR3 protein: CASSLVKYNEQFF. The CDR3 nucleotides are TGTGCCAGCAGCTTAGTCAAATACAATGAGCAGTTCTTC. Full variable domain (outside the CDR3, taken from reference TRBV7-8 and TRBJ2-1): GAGVSQSPRYKVAKRGQDVALRCDPISGHVSLFWYQQALGQGPEFLTYFQNEAQLDKSGLPSDRFFAERPEGSVSTLKIQRTQQEDSAVYLCASSLVKYNEQFFGPGTRLTVL.